This TCR beta chain appears in the sequencing data of a study of blood T cell repertoires in COVID-19. Background on the study: Donors in the United States, Italy and Spain gave samples during acute or convalescent COVID-19. The analysed material was cDNA or gDNA that came from T cells, B-cell-depleted T cells, or PBMCs.

Authors' methods: The assay estimated nucleated cells by amplifying reference gene primers. Libraries were prepared by immunoSEQ multiplex PCR; TCRdb keeps only in-frame clonotypes and omits some of them. V and J calls and clone size are those listed in that table; D and trimming were worked out from the DNA. The table includes about 480,000 clones, around nine tenths detected once. Sequencing input: peripheral blood. The TCR comes from a woman in her twenties or thirties with acute or convalescent COVID-19.

CDR3 bases: TGTGCCAGCAGACGGGACAGTCAAGCCGGCTACACCTTC. Its protein product is CASRRDSQAGYTF. The chain carries TRBV12-3 or TRBV12-4 and TRBJ1-2; 7 nucleotides align to TRBD1. V was clipped by 6 bases and J by 8 bases; unmatched bases: 9. The length of the CDR3 is 13 residues.